A single sample gave rise to the 15 T cell receptor beta chains below, sequenced in a study of technical replicates of blood from four donors. TCRdb keeps only in-frame clones here, not all; method: immunoSEQ multiplex PCR. This table has 79,000 or so clones, approximately 91% appearing once. Sequenced material: T cells isolated from PBMCs. The receptors were sampled from a human donor in good health.

This sequence joins TRBV7-8 and TRBJ2-6; tentative D call: TRBD1 (5 bases). The V and J ends lost 3 bases and 1 base respectively, with 16 bases between them. The CDR3 sequence is 18 residues long. Germline V gene data show CDR1 as SGHVS and CDR2 as FQNEAQ. The CDR3 protein is CASSFARTAGSGANVLTF. The CDR3 coding sequence is TGTGCCAGCAGCTTTGCGAGAACAGCAGGGTCTGGGGCCAACGTCCTGACTTTC.

This chain uses TRBV28 with TRBJ2-7; D is possibly TRBD2 (5 bases). The CDR3 extends over 15 amino acids. The V gene's germline CDR1 is MDHEN and CDR2 SYDVKM. Trimming shortened V by 5 bases and J by 4 bases, and 18 bases separated the two germline ends. This CDR3 is CASSARGYWLYEQYF. The CDR3 DNA follows: TGTGCCAGCAGTGCACGGGGTTACTGGCTTTACGAGCAGTACTTC.

The J gene is TRBJ2-1, the V gene TRBV2; the match to TRBD2 covers 10 bases. The CDR3 contains 14 residues. Per the germline V gene, CDR1 is SNHLY and CDR2 is FYNNEI. With V trimmed by 8 bases and J by 8 bases, 9 bases remained unmatched. CDR3 bases: TGTGCCAGCGGTACGCTAGCGGGAGTCGATGAGCAGTTCTTC. As protein: CASGTLAGVDEQFF.

Here the CDR3 reads CASSSRGTNEKLFF. Here the CDR3 DNA reads TGTGCCAGCTCGTCGAGGGGGACTAATGAAAAACTGTTTTTT. The chain uses TRBV18 and TRBJ1-4; a weak D match, TRBD1 (6 bases). V lost 6 bases to trimming and J lost 2 bases, with 10 bases between them. This CDR3 has 14 residues. Germline V gives CDR1 KGHSH, CDR2 LQKENI.

The gene calls are TRBV5-4 and TRBJ1-5, with 8 bases identical to TRBD1. Germline assignment: CDR1 SGHNT and CDR2 YYREEE (reference sequence). Trimming cost V 2 bases and J 6 bases; bases outside gene matches: 1. The CDR3 covers 13 residues. The CDR3 spells CASSLDRGQPQHF. For the CDR3, the DNA is TGTGCCAGCAGCTTAGACAGGGGTCAGCCCCAGCATTTT.

The chain has TRBV25-1 and TRBJ2-5; possible D gene TRBD1, 5 bases. The germline V and J ends were trimmed by 4 bases and 3 bases, with 12 bases remaining between them. This CDR3 is built from 14 residues. The germline V gene encodes CDR1 MGHDK and CDR2 SYGVNS. The chain's CDR3 is CASSGEETEETQYF. The CDR3 DNA reads TGTGCCAGCAGTGGGGAAGAGACAGAAGAGACCCAGTACTTC.

Only a few counts were recorded for this clone. This sequence joins TRBV11-2 and TRBJ2-7; no reliable D call. CDR3 length equals 13 residues. CDR1 is SGHAT and CDR2 is FQNNGV in the germline V gene. With 0 bases removed from V and 3 bases from J, the gap between germline ends came to 6 bases. The CDR3 DNA reads as TGTGCCAGCAGCTTAGAGCCGGGCTACGAGCAGTACTTC. Translating it yields CASSLEPGYEQYF.

This chain connects TRBV11-3 to TRBJ1-3, with D possibly TRBD1 on 6 matching bases. CDR3 length equals 14 residues. The germline V gene has CDR1 SGHNT and CDR2 YENEEA. Trimming stripped 5 bases from V and 2 bases from J, with 10 bases between. CDR3 sequence: CASSPGEPGNTIYF. The CDR3 DNA reads as TGTGCCAGCAGCCCAGGGGAACCTGGAAACACCATATATTTT.

The chain uses TRBV6-6 and TRBJ1-4, with 10 bases aligning to TRBD1. After removal of 5 bases from V and 10 bases from J, the junction contained 7 bases not matched to a gene. The CDR3 has 14 residues. The germline gives CDR1 MNHNY, CDR2 SVGAGI (reference sequence). CDR3 DNA sequence: TGTGCCAGCAGTATCGACAGGGGGCCCGGAAAACTGTTTTTT. Translated, it gives CASSIDRGPGKLFF.

V usage is TRBV2 and J usage is TRBJ2-5; 7 bases align to TRBD2. V lost 0 bases to trimming and J lost 5 bases; unmatched junction nucleotides: 9. The CDR3 is 16 amino acids. The V gene's germline CDR1 is SNHLY and CDR2 FYNNEI. The CDR3: CASSEALTSLFETQYF. In DNA form, the CDR3 reads TGTGCCAGCAGTGAAGCGCTGACTAGCTTGTTCGAGACCCAGTACTTC. Drawing the rest from reference TRBV2 and TRBJ2-5, the complete variable domain is EPEVTQTPSHQVTQMGQEVILRCVPISNHLYFYWYRQILGQKVEFLVSFYNNEISEKSEIFDDQFSVERPDGSNFTLKIRSTKLEDSAMYFCASSEALTSLFETQYFGPGTRLLVL.

This clone was seen a single time. This sequence joins TRBV7-9 and TRBJ2-1, with 12 bases that match TRBD2. This CDR3 contains 16 residues. J gave up 4 bases and V 2 bases, and 3 bases lay outside the gene matches. CDR1 SEHNR and CDR2 FQNEAQ come from the germline V gene (reference sequence). The CDR3 reads CASSLTSGGYYNEQFF. As DNA, the CDR3 is TGTGCCAGCAGCTTAACTAGCGGGGGGTATTACAATGAGCAGTTCTTC.

This chain uses TRBV4-2 with TRBJ2-3, with a possible D match to TRBD2 (5 bases). The germline V gene has CDR1 LGHNA and CDR2 YNFKEQ. The CDR3 runs 14 residues. The V gene lost 3 bases and the J gene lost 3 bases, with 10 bases spanning the gap. The CDR3 bases are TGTGCCAGCAGCCAGTTAGAGGGTACAGATACGCAGTATTTT. This sequence encodes CASSQLEGTDTQYF.

V and J are TRBV7-6 and TRBJ2-1; tentatively, D is TRBD2 (5 bases). V lost 1 base and J lost 4, with 5 bases in between. Germline CDR1 is SGHVS and CDR2 is FNYEAQ. This CDR3 has 13 residues. CDR3 loop: CASSLGTYNEQFF. The CDR3 DNA sequence: TGTGCCAGCAGCTTAGGGACTTACAATGAGCAGTTCTTC.

V and J are TRBV6-6 and TRBJ1-2; 10 positions match TRBD1. CDR3 length: 15 amino acids. Germline V gene sequence: CDR1 MNHNY, CDR2 SVGAGI (reference sequence). V lost 5 bases, J lost 4 bases, and 7 bases stayed unmatched. The DNA of the CDR3 is TGTGCCAGCAGTCCGGGGACAGGGGCGATCTATGGCTACACCTTC. Translation: CASSPGTGAIYGYTF.

This sequence joins TRBV9 and TRBJ1-3, with 10 bases that match TRBD1. CDR1 is SGDLS and CDR2 is YYNGEE in the germline V gene. The CDR3 totals 15 residues. V shed 3 bases, J shed 5 bases, and the junction held 5 bases outside the gene matches. CDR3 nucleotide sequence: TGTGCCAGCAGCGGCCGGGACAGGGGCAGAAACACCATATATTTT. It specifies CASSGRDRGRNTIYF.